This T cell receptor (beta chain) was identified during a study of blood T cell repertoires in COVID-19. For the study at large: Material from acute and convalescent COVID-19 was sourced from the United States, Italy and Spain.

Donors were grouped by their self-reported clinical history. In the source study's methods: By means of reference gene primer amplification, nucleated cell counts were estimated. Repertoires were generated with immunoSEQ multiplex PCR, while TCRdb's copy carries only in-frame clones and drops some. That table is the source of V, J and clone size, and D and trimming were worked out from the DNA. The sample has about 180,000 clones, approximately 84% seen once. Only a few counts were recorded for this clone. The V gene end was trimmed by 8 bases and the J gene end by 0 bases; junction bases not matched to a gene: 3. CDR1 and CDR2 from the germline V gene are MDHEN and SYDVKM. This CDR3 is built from 15 residues.

The sample comprised PBMCs or T cells enriched from blood (not recorded which). The sequence was collected from a human donor with acute COVID-19. The donor label of this sample is uncertain. The chain uses TRBV28 and TRBJ1-5; TRBD1 matches 11 bases. Written as DNA, the CDR3 is TGTGCCAGCGGGGACAGGGGGTATAGCAATCAGCCCCAGCATTTT. Encoded protein: CASGDRGYSNQPQHF.